A selection of T cell receptor beta chains follows, all from one sample in a study of cytomegalovirus exposure and HLA in healthy donors. Profiling relied on immunoSEQ multiplex PCR, and the TCRdb table lists in-frame clones only, not all of them. The sample shows approximately 100,000 clones, about three fifths of them seen only once. The sequencing input was PBMCs. These receptors were collected from a man aged 30 to 45 in good health and CMV-seronegative. CDR3s include the opening cysteine and the closing phenylalanine or tryptophan. The D gene is left open where the match is weak. Size is stated for part of the rows, as once, few or many counts, or as a class when the clone is expanded.

>-|TRBJ2-1|TRBV5-1|-
TGCGCCAGCAGCTCGGTGACGGGTGGCGATGAGCAGTTCTTC
CASSSVTGGDEQFF
>-|TRBJ2-7|TRBV5-1|TRBD2
TGCGCCAGCAGCTTTACTAGCGGGGGGACTCGATACGAGCAGTACTTC
CASSFTSGGTRYEQYF
>-|TRBJ2-1|TRBV18|TRBD1
TGTGCCAGCTCATTTCCGGGACAGGGGAACAATGAGCAGTTCTTC
CASSFPGQGNNEQFF
>few|TRBJ2-1|TRBV7-8|TRBD2
TGTGCCAGCAGCTTAACGGGACTAGGAGGTGATGAGCAGTTCTTC
CASSLTGLGGDEQFF
>few|TRBJ2-3|TRBV7-2|-
TGTGCCAGCAGCTTAAACCTAGCCACAGATACGCAGTATTTT
CASSLNLATDTQYF
>-|TRBJ2-5|TRBV7-2|TRBD2
TGTGCCAGCAGCTTACTTGCGGGAGTAGGAGAGACCCAGTACTTC
CASSLLAGVGETQYF
>-|TRBJ1-4|TRBV14|-
TGTGCCAGCAAGGCGCTCGGGAATGAAAAACTGTTTTTT
CASKALGNEKLFF
>-|TRBJ1-3|TRBV7-2|-
TGTGCCAGCAGCTTAGGGGGGGGCCCTGGAAACACCATATATTTT
CASSLGGGPGNTIYF
>-|TRBJ2-7|TRBV28|-
TGTGCCAGCAGTTTATCGGACAGAGGAAGGTCCTACGAGCAGTACTTC
CASSLSDRGRSYEQYF
>few|TRBJ2-1|TRBV21-1|-
TGTGCCAGCAGCAAGGTTAGCGGGGACAGCTCCTACAATGAGCAGTTCTTC
CASSKVSGDSSYNEQFF
>few|TRBJ2-2|TRBV9|-
TGTGCCAGCAGCTCCGGGAACCCCACCGGGGAGCTGTTTTTT
CASSSGNPTGELFF
>-|TRBJ1-5|TRBV30|-
TGTGCCTGGAGTCAAAAGGATCTGGGGGGACAGCCCCAGCATTTT
CAWSQKDLGGQPQHF
>once|TRBJ1-2|TRBV11-2|-
TGTGCCAGCAGTTTAAGCGGGAACTATGGCTACACCTTC
CASSLSGNYGYTF
>-|TRBJ2-4|TRBV2|TRBD1
TGTGCCAGCAGTGGGACAGGGGACATTCAGTACTTC
CASSGTGDIQYF
>-|TRBJ1-1|TRBV6-4|TRBD1
TGTGCCAGCAGTCAAACAGGGGCCACTGAGGCTTTCTTT
CASSQTGATEAFF
>-|TRBJ2-7|TRBV5-1|TRBD1
TGCGCCAGCAGCTCGTTACAGGGGGCAGGATACGAGCAGTACTTC
CASSSLQGAGYEQYF
>-|TRBJ1-2|TRBV6-5|-
TGTGCCAGCAGTTCCCCACTATATGGCTACACCTTC
CASSSPLYGYTF
>-|TRBJ2-7|TRBV7-3|-
TGTGCCAGCAGCTTAAAGGCGGACTCCTACGAGCAGTACTTC
CASSLKADSYEQYF
>few|TRBJ1-2|TRBV27|TRBD1
TGTGCCAGCAGTCTCCGGGACAGGGAGGGTGGCTACACCTTC
CASSLRDREGGYTF
>-|TRBJ1-2|TRBV4-2|TRBD1
TGTGCCAGCAGCCATAGTGGGACAGGGGCGTCTAGCTATGGCTACACCTTC
CASSHSGTGASSYGYTF
>-|TRBJ2-2|TRBV5-4|TRBD1
TGTGCCAGCAGCCTGGACAGGGCTGGAGGGGAGCTGTTTTTT
CASSLDRAGGELFF
>-|TRBJ2-5|TRBV5-1|-
TGCGCCAGCAGCTTGGCGGGAGACAAAGAGACCCAGTACTTC
CASSLAGDKETQYF
>-|TRBJ1-3|TRBV7-9|-
TGTTCCAGCAGCCGTAGCGGCGGGGCCTCTGGAAACACCATATATTTT
CSSSRSGGASGNTIYF
>few|TRBJ1-2|TRBV20-1|-
TGCAGTGCTAGAGGACTGTATGGCTACACCTTC
CSARGLYGYTF
>-|TRBJ1-5|TRBV6-5|-
TGTGCCAGCGTATACAGGCGCTCCCAGCATTTT
CASVYRRSQHF
>once|TRBJ2-4|TRBV7-6|-
TGTGCCAGCAGCTTCATCGACAGAGCCCTAGCCAAAAACATTCAGTACTTC
CASSFIDRALAKNIQYF
>-|TRBJ1-2|TRBV4-3|TRBD1
TGCGCCAGCAGCCGTCGACAGGGGAAGGGACATGGCTACACCTTC
CASSRRQGKGHGYTF
>-|TRBJ2-5|TRBV21-1|-
TGTGCCAGCAGCAAAAGGGGGGGGTCTCGGCGGGAAGAGACCCAGTACTTC
CASSKRGGSRREETQYF
>few|TRBJ2-3|TRBV5-1|TRBD2
TGCGCCAGCAGTTTATCCGGGACTAGCGGGGGGGGCCTTGAAGATACGCAGTATTTT
CASSLSGTSGGGLEDTQYF
>-|TRBJ1-6|TRBV6-5|-
TGTGCCAGCATTGGGCAGGGGAATTCACCCCTCCACTTT
CASIGQGNSPLHF
>-|TRBJ2-1|TRBV6-6|TRBD1
TGTGCCAGCACCCAACAGGGGGCTTGGGAGCAGTTCTTC
CASTQQGAWEQFF
>-|TRBJ2-3|TRBV19|-
TGTGCCAGTAGTATTCTACCATCGGACTGGGGAAGCACAGATACGCAGTATTTT
CASSILPSDWGSTDTQYF